The 22 T cell receptor beta chains listed next were all sequenced from one sample in a study of blood T cell repertoires in COVID-19. Only in-frame clones appear in the TCRdb table, and some are missing; sequencing was by immunoSEQ multiplex PCR. The sample consists of approximately 200,000 clones, around nine tenths of them appearing once. Sequencing was carried out using peripheral blood. All receptors derive from a man in his 60s who had recovered from COVID-19.

The chain carries TRBV27 and TRBJ2-7; tentative D call: TRBD2 (9 bases). This CDR3 region has 18 residues. Deletions cut 6 bases from V and 4 bases from J, with 28 bases between. In germline, CDR1 is MNHEY, CDR2 SMNVEV (reference sequence). CDR3 in amino acids: CASRSGQGVSGSGYEQYF. As DNA, the CDR3 is TGTGCCAGCAGATCCGGACAGGGCGTTAGCGGGAGCGGATACGAGCAGTACTTC.

The chain combines TRBV28 with TRBJ1-2; the match to TRBD1 covers 9 bases. The CDR3 consists of 14 residues. V dropped 6 bases and J dropped 6; count of bases not matched to a gene: 8. Germline CDR1 reads MDHEN; CDR2 reads SYDVKM. The CDR3 region has the DNA TGTGCCAGCAGAACCACAGGGGGCGTCGATGGCTACACCTTC. It codes for CASRTTGGVDGYTF.

V usage is TRBV12-2 and J usage is TRBJ1-1; TRBD1, the table's D call, was not compared with the DNA. TRBV12-2 corresponds to a pseudogene. The CDR3 loop spans 14 amino acids. As DNA, the CDR3 is TGTGCAAGTCGCTTGGCAGGGGACAACACTGAAGCTTTCTTT. This codes for CASRLAGDNTEAFF.

V and J are TRBV2 and TRBJ1-1, with 7 nucleotides matching TRBD1. Germline CDR1 SNHLY, CDR2 FYNNEI. CDR3 length: 14 residues. V shed 4 bases, J shed 2 bases, and the junction held 4 bases outside the gene matches. The CDR3: CASSATGVNTEAFF. DNA for the CDR3: TGTGCCAGCAGTGCCACAGGGGTTAACACTGAAGCTTTCTTT.

The chain links TRBV30 to TRBJ2-7; 13 bases are a match to TRBD2. There are 14 residues in the CDR3. CDR1 GTSNPN and CDR2 SVGIG come from the germline V gene (reference sequence). The V segment lost 3 bases and the J segment 10 bases; nucleotides outside the gene matches: 9. The CDR3: CAWSAVGLAGPQYF. In DNA, the CDR3 is TGTGCCTGGAGCGCAGTGGGACTAGCGGGACCCCAGTACTTC.

The rearrangement links TRBV6-1 to TRBJ2-7, with D tentatively TRBD2 (6 bases). Germline CDR1 reads MNHNS; CDR2 reads SASEGT. With 1 base removed from V and 2 bases from J, the gap between germline ends came to 12 bases. The CDR3 sequence is 15 residues long. CDR3 DNA sequence: TGTGCCAGCAGTGAAGAGCGGGTCTTCGCCTACGAGCAGTACTTC. It yields the protein CASSEERVFAYEQYF.

This clone came up a few times. The chain employs TRBV27 and TRBJ1-2, with 8 bases fitting TRBD1. CDR3 length: 14 residues. With 5 bases clipped from V and 4 bases from J, the junction kept 6 bases outside the gene matches. Germline-derived CDR1 and CDR2 are MNHEY and SMNVEV (reference sequence). In nucleotides, the CDR3 is TGTGCCAGCAGTCGGGCCCAGGGGGCCTATGGCTACACCTTC. Its protein product is CASSRAQGAYGYTF.

V gene TRBV7-9 combines with J gene TRBJ1-2, with 8 bases fitting TRBD1. The V segment lost 5 bases and the J segment 8 bases; nucleotides outside the gene matches: 10. Germline V gene sequence: CDR1 SEHNR, CDR2 FQNEAQ (reference sequence). The CDR3 length is 14 residues. CDR3 loop: CASSPGTGAGGYTF. The CDR3 coding sequence is TGTGCCAGCAGCCCCGGGACAGGCGCTGGGGGCTACACCTTC.

This chain uses TRBV15 with TRBJ2-7; a possible D gene is TRBD1 (5 bases). Germline V CDR1 and CDR2: LNHNV, YYDKDF (reference sequence). The CDR3 consists of 15 residues. V lost 1 base and J lost 3, with 13 bases in between. The CDR3 DNA sequence: TGTGCCACCAGCAGAGGGGCGTCAGGGAACTACGAGCAGTACTTC. This translates into CATSRGASGNYEQYF.

The V and J genes are TRBV19 and TRBJ1-6; no reliable D call. Trimming took off 4 bases at V and 4 bases at J, with 5 bases between the two ends. Per germline, CDR1 LNHDA and CDR2 SQIVND (reference sequence). The CDR3 runs 13 residues. CDR3 residues: CASSSRYNSPLHF. The CDR3 nucleotides read TGTGCCAGTAGTAGCAGGTATAATTCACCCCTCCACTTT.

The CDR3 DNA reads as TGTGCCAGCAGCTTAGGGCAGCCAAATTCACCCCTCCACTTT. Residues: CASSLGQPNSPLHF. The chain employs TRBV7-3 and TRBJ1-6; D uncertain. This CDR3 comprises 14 residues. V gave up 2 bases and J gave up 7 bases, with 9 bases separating them. Germline V gives CDR1 SGHTA, CDR2 FQGTGA.

The rearrangement links TRBV27 to TRBJ1-1; D gene uncertain. Germline loops: CDR1 MNHEY, CDR2 SMNVEV (reference sequence). CDR3 length equals 13 residues. V lost 3 bases and J 11 bases, leaving 16 bases between the germline ends. DNA for the CDR3: TGTGCCAGCAGTTTGGGAGGGCAGTCGAGGGCTTTCTTT. This sequence encodes CASSLGGQSRAFF.

The chain links TRBV7-8 to TRBJ2-7; TRBD1 agrees at 7 bases. V lost 5 bases and J lost 2; bases outside the gene matches: 3. The CDR3 runs 13 residues. Germline V gives CDR1 SGHVS, CDR2 FQNEAQ. The CDR3 DNA reads as TGTGCCAGCAGCCGTGGACAGGCCTACGAGCAGTACTTC. Its protein is CASSRGQAYEQYF.

This clone appeared a few times. The chain carries TRBV7-9 and TRBJ2-7; 8 positions match TRBD1. Trimming cost V 4 bases and J 5 bases; bases outside gene matches: 10. This CDR3 comprises 15 residues. Germline CDR1 and CDR2: SEHNR and FQNEAQ (reference sequence). The CDR3, as DNA: TGTGCCAGCAGCTCTGGACAGGGCGAACGGGACGAGCAGTACTTC. It encodes CASSSGQGERDEQYF.

The chain couples TRBV12-3 or TRBV12-4 to TRBJ2-1; D is unclear. The V end lost 5 bases, the J end lost 7 bases, and 6 bases lay between the germline ends. The length of the CDR3 is 11 residues. The CDR3 nucleotides read TGTGCCAGCAGTCCAGCGAATGAGCAGTTCTTC. Its translation is CASSPANEQFF.

The CDR3 loop reads CASSSPGGGQETQYF. In nucleotides, the CDR3 is TGTGCCAGCAGTTCTCCCGGAGGCGGTCAAGAGACCCAGTACTTC. The chain has TRBV27 and TRBJ2-5, with a possible D match to TRBD2 (5 bases). This CDR3 spans 15 amino acids. CDR1 and CDR2 (germline): MNHEY, SMNVEV (reference sequence). The V end lost 4 bases, the J end lost 2 bases, and 14 bases lay between the germline ends.

The gene calls are TRBV5-4 and TRBJ2-5, with D tentatively TRBD2 (5 bases). The ends were cut back, 1 base at V and 4 bases at J, with 8 bases in the middle. This CDR3 spans 13 amino acids. CDR1 is SGHNT, CDR2 YYREEE, per germline (reference sequence). The CDR3 DNA sequence: TGTGCCAGCAGCTTGTGGGCGGGAGAGACCCAGTACTTC. Translated: CASSLWAGETQYF.

The chain joins TRBV16 to TRBJ1-5, with a possible D match to TRBD1 (5 bases). This CDR3 contains 15 residues. CDR1 is KGHSY, CDR2 FQNENV, per germline. Trimming removed 0 bases from V and 4 bases from J, with 10 bases in between. For the CDR3, the DNA is TGTGCCAGCAGCCAATCGCGGGGGATTAATCAGCCCCAGCATTTT. This gives the protein CASSQSRGINQPQHF.

The gene calls are TRBV18 and TRBJ1-4; unclear D gene. V was clipped by 0 bases and J by 11 bases, with 7 bases between them. Looked up from germline, CDR1 is KGHSH and CDR2 is LQKENI. This CDR3 spans 12 amino acids. The CDR3 DNA follows: TGTGCCAGCTCACCACCGCTGGAGAAACTGTTTTTT. Translation: CASSPPLEKLFF.

The chain joins TRBV14 to TRBJ1-1, with TRBD1 as a possible D gene (6 bases). Trimming removed 2 bases at V and 3 bases at J, with 10 bases between. This CDR3 comprises 14 residues. Germline values: CDR1 SGHDN, CDR2 FVKESK. In nucleotides, the CDR3 is TGTGCCAGCAGCCAATACAGGGATGACACTGAAGCTTTCTTT. It translates to CASSQYRDDTEAFF.

V gene TRBV28 combines with J gene TRBJ2-7; tentative D call: TRBD1 (5 bases). Trimming cost V 3 bases and J 4 bases, with 13 bases left between them. From germline, CDR1 is MDHEN and CDR2 SYDVKM. This CDR3 region has 14 residues. The CDR3 protein is CASSLQGSFYEQYF. In DNA, the CDR3 is TGTGCCAGCAGTTTGCAGGGTTCCTTTTACGAGCAGTACTTC.

The gene calls are TRBV7-9 and TRBJ2-7; 10 bases match TRBD2. V was pared by 7 bases and J by 3 bases, with 6 bases of the junction left unmatched. Germline V lookup: CDR1 SEHNR, CDR2 FQNEAQ (reference sequence). This CDR3 has 14 amino acids. The DNA of the CDR3 is TGTGCCAGCACCGGGCTAGCGGGAGACTACGAGCAGTACTTC. Translation: CASTGLAGDYEQYF.